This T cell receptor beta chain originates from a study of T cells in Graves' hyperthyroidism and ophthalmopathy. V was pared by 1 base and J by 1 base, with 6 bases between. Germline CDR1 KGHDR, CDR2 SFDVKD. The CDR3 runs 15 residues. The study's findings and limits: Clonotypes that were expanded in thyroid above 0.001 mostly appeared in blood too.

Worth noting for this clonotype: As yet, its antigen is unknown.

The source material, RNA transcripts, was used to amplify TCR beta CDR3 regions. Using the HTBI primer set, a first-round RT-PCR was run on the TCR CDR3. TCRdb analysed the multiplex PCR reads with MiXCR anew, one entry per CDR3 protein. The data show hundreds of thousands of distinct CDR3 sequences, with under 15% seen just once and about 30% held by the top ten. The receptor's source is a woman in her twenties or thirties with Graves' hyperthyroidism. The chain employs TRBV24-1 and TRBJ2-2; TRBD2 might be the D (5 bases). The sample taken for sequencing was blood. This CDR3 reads CATSDFAGNTGELFF. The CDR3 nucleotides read TGTGCCACCAGTGATTTCGCGGGGAACACCGGGGAGCTGTTTTTT.